One sample yielded the 28 T cell receptor beta chains listed below, sequenced in a study of response to subunit inactivated influenza vaccine. MiXCR was run by TCRdb on the RT-PCR reads, yielding one entry per CDR3 protein. Of over 450,000 distinct CDR3 sequences listed, 10% to 15% were seen once; the top ten hold roughly 14%. This material consisted of PBMCs from blood, taken about 6 weeks after vaccination. All receptors come from a man over 45 who received an inactivated influenza vaccine.

The chain couples TRBV4-2 to TRBJ2-7; perhaps TRBD1 as D (5 bases). CDR1 LGHNA and CDR2 YNFKEQ come from the germline V gene. Trimming shortened V by 4 bases and J by 2 bases, and 9 bases separated the two germline ends. CDR3 length: 13 amino acids. CDR3 nucleotide sequence: TGTGCCAGCAGCCCCAGGGTCCCCTACGAGCAGTACTTC. Its translation: CASSPRVPYEQYF.

The chain links TRBV25-1 to TRBJ1-1; 8 bases are shared with TRBD1. This CDR3 is built from 15 residues. Trimming removed 4 bases from V and 8 bases from J; junction bases left unmatched: 12. CDR1 MGHDK and CDR2 SYGVNS come from the germline V gene. This CDR3 is CASSGLQTGVKEAFF. DNA of the CDR3: TGTGCCAGCAGTGGCCTACAGACAGGGGTTAAGGAAGCTTTCTTT. The full variable domain, rest sourced from reference TRBV25-1 and TRBJ1-1, is EADIYQTPRYLVIGTGKKITLECSQTMGHDKMYWYQQDPGMELHLIHYSYGVNSTEKGDLSSESTVSRIRTEHFPLTLESARPSHTSQYLCASSGLQTGVKEAFFGQGTRLTVV.

This clonotype was observed a handful of times. V gene TRBV3-1 combines with J gene TRBJ2-3, with TRBD2 matching 10 bases. The V segment lost 4 bases and the J segment 15 bases; nucleotides outside the gene matches: 7. The CDR3 is made up of 12 amino acids. Germline loops: CDR1 LGHDT, CDR2 YNNKEL (reference sequence). CDR3 loop: CASSPERGGPYF. The DNA of the CDR3 is TGTGCCAGCAGCCCAGAGCGGGGGGGCCCCTATTTT.

A few counts support this clonotype. The V and J genes are TRBV29-1 and TRBJ2-3; 8 bases line up with TRBD1. Unmatched junction bases numbered 5, after V lost 7 bases and J lost 5 bases. Germline assignment: CDR1 SQVTM and CDR2 ANQGSEA. The CDR3 is made up of 12 amino acids. CDR3 bases: TGCAGCGCCGGACAGGGAAAAGATACGCAGTATTTT. Its translation is CSAGQGKDTQYF.

The V call is TRBV5-5, the J call TRBJ1-6; D unclear. Germline V gene lookup returns CDR1 SGHKS and CDR2 YYEKEE (reference sequence). The CDR3 totals 17 residues. The V gene lost 1 base and the J gene lost 3 bases, with 14 bases spanning the gap. DNA for the CDR3: TGTGCCAGCAGCTTGCGACCGTTGGAAAGCTATAATTCACCCCTCCACTTT. Translation gives CASSLRPLESYNSPLHF.

This chain uses TRBV28 with TRBJ1-4; no reliable D call. Looked up from germline, CDR1 is MDHEN and CDR2 is SYDVKM. Trimming took 5 bases from V and 6 from J, leaving 19 bases between them. The CDR3 has 16 amino acids. The CDR3 region has the DNA TGTGCCAGCAGTCCACTCCTGGACGGGCCCTATGAAAAACTGTTTTTT. Its protein is CASSPLLDGPYEKLFF.

This clonotype was seen a handful of times. The V and J genes are TRBV11-2 and TRBJ2-5; D is unclear. V was pared by 4 bases and J by 4 bases, with 13 bases between. The CDR3 spans 14 residues. CDR1 and CDR2 (germline): SGHAT, FQNNGV. The CDR3 coding sequence is TGTGCCAGCAGCTCAAACCGGGCGGCAGAGACCCAGTACTTC. It is translated as CASSSNRAAETQYF.

The V call is TRBV12-3 or TRBV12-4, the J call TRBJ2-7; 8 bases line up with TRBD2. The CDR3 runs 14 residues. Trimming cost V 3 bases and J 6 bases; bases outside gene matches: 7. CDR3 in DNA: TGTGCCAGCAGTTTTGCGAGCGGGGGTATCGAGCAGTACTTC. It translates to CASSFASGGIEQYF.

This clonotype was observed many times. This chain connects TRBV29-1 to TRBJ2-7, with D maybe TRBD2 (5 bases). The V end lost 7 bases, the J end lost 0 bases, and 13 bases lay between the germline ends. This CDR3 spans 13 amino acids. CDR1 and CDR2 from the germline V gene are SQVTM and ANQGSEA. As DNA, the CDR3 is TGCAGCGCCATAGACACTAGCTCCTACGAGCAGTACTTC. Its translation is CSAIDTSSYEQYF.

This clonotype was recorded a few times. The chain has TRBV11-2 and TRBJ1-2; D not resolved. Germline V lookup: CDR1 SGHAT, CDR2 FQNNGV. V lost 4 bases and J 4 bases, leaving 13 bases between the germline ends. The CDR3 spans 14 residues. For the CDR3, the DNA is TGTGCCAGCAGCTCTGCTTCGGGCAGCTATGGCTACACCTTC. Amino acids: CASSSASGSYGYTF. Full variable domain (outside the CDR3, taken from reference TRBV11-2 and TRBJ1-2): EAGVAQSPRYKIIEKRQSVAFWCNPISGHATLYWYQQILGQGPKLLIQFQNNGVVDDSQLPKDRFSAERLKGVDSTLKIQPAKLEDSAVYLCASSSASGSYGYTFGSGTRLTVV.

This clonotype was counted only a few times. The V call is TRBV7-9, the J call TRBJ1-6; 9 bases fit TRBD1. With V trimmed by 5 bases and J by 9 bases, 5 bases remained unmatched. The germline gives CDR1 SEHNR, CDR2 FQNEAQ (reference sequence). The CDR3 contains 14 residues. CDR3 protein: CASSRQGVGSPLHF. The DNA of the CDR3 is TGTGCCAGCAGCCGACAGGGGGTTGGTTCACCCCTCCACTTT. The entire variable domain, with the rest obtained from reference TRBV7-9 and TRBJ1-6, is as follows: DTGVSQNPRHKITKRGQNVTFRCDPISEHNRLYWYRQTLGQGPEFLTYFQNEAQLEKSRLLSDRFSAERPKGSFSTLEIQRTEQGDSAMYLCASSRQGVGSPLHFGNGTRLTVT.

This clonotype was observed once. The chain uses TRBV10-3 and TRBJ2-5; possible D gene TRBD2, 5 bases. V lost 5 bases and J lost 5, with 9 bases in between. Germline V gene data show CDR1 as ENHRY and CDR2 as SYGVKD. This CDR3 comprises 12 residues. CDR3 sequence reads: CAISRERETQYF. Here the CDR3 DNA reads TGTGCCATCAGTCGAGAGCGGGAGACCCAGTACTTC.

This chain connects TRBV11-2 to TRBJ2-1, with 8 bases lining up with TRBD2. The ends lost 1 base at V and 3 bases at J; junction bases unmatched: 5. CDR3 length: 16 residues. Germline V gene lookup returns CDR1 SGHAT and CDR2 FQNNGV. The CDR3 protein is CASSLARTSNYNEQFF. The CDR3 bases are TGTGCCAGCAGCTTAGCGAGGACTAGCAACTACAATGAGCAGTTCTTC.

The CDR3: CASSSDRGTYEQYF. CDR3 nucleotide sequence: TGTGCCAGCAGCTCAGACAGGGGGACCTACGAGCAGTACTTC. V and J are TRBV9 and TRBJ2-7; 9 bases line up with TRBD1. Germline V gene data show CDR1 as SGDLS and CDR2 as YYNGEE. The length of the CDR3 is 14 residues. J was trimmed by 2 bases and V by 4 bases; bases with no gene match: 4.

The chain joins TRBV5-5 to TRBJ2-2; tentatively, D is TRBD1 (5 bases). Germline V lookup: CDR1 SGHKS, CDR2 YYEKEE (reference sequence). Trimming pared 0 bases from V and 6 bases from J, leaving 9 bases between. The CDR3 covers 14 residues. The CDR3 sequence: CASSLGQLPGELFF. The CDR3 nucleotides are TGTGCCAGCAGCTTGGGACAGTTGCCCGGGGAGCTGTTTTTT.

The CDR3, as DNA: TGTGCCAGCAGTTGGGAGGGGACTAGGGCCTTCTTC. Protein: CASSWEGTRAFF. The chain carries TRBV12-3 or TRBV12-4 and TRBJ2-1, with 8 bases matching TRBD2. The V and J ends lost 4 bases and 16 bases, in that order; junction bases with no gene match: 9. There are 12 residues in the CDR3.

The DNA for the CDR3 is TGTGCCAGCAGTGATTCCAGGGTGAGGCCGCAGTATTTT. This codes for CASSDSRVRPQYF. The chain is built from TRBV28 and TRBJ2-3; possible D gene TRBD1, 5 bases. The CDR3 runs to 13 residues. The germline gives CDR1 MDHEN, CDR2 SYDVKM. Deletions cut 5 bases from V and 10 bases from J, with 16 bases between.

Turning to this clonotype: The junction does not match germline at one end; this may be a read error. V gene TRBV7-7 combines with J gene TRBJ2-5; TRBD2 matches at 14 bases. The germline CDR1 and CDR2 sequences are SSHAT and FNYEAQ (reference sequence). The CDR3 runs 19 residues. CDR3 nucleotides: TGTGCTAGCAGCCTCACCCCCGGGACTAGCGGGGGTCCCCACCAGACCCAGTACTTC. Translation: CASSLTPGTSGGPHQTQYF.

The chain uses TRBV10-3 and TRBJ2-1, with D possibly matching TRBD2 (5 bases). Germline CDR1 ENHRY, CDR2 SYGVKD. V lost 3 bases to trimming and J lost 8 bases, with 17 bases between them. CDR3 length: 15 residues. The CDR3 DNA is TGTGCCATCAGTGACCCCTCACTAGTGAGTCATGAGCAGTTCTTC. It codes for CAISDPSLVSHEQFF.

The J gene is TRBJ2-2, the V gene TRBV30; the D gene is possibly TRBD1 (5 bases). Germline V gives CDR1 GTSNPN, CDR2 SVGIG (reference sequence). There are 14 residues in the CDR3. The V end lost 0 bases, the J end lost 4 bases, and 9 bases lay between the germline ends. Here the CDR3 reads CAWSVPGPTGELFF. The CDR3 DNA reads as TGTGCCTGGAGTGTCCCAGGGCCCACCGGGGAGCTGTTTTTT.

This clonotype has more than one count but fewer than ten. The chain couples TRBV15 to TRBJ2-3; tentatively, D is TRBD2 (6 bases). Trimming removed 3 bases from V and 0 bases from J, with 13 bases in between. The CDR3 totals 16 residues. The germline V gene encodes CDR1 LNHNV and CDR2 YYDKDF (reference sequence). The CDR3 spells CATSRSPGVSTDTQYF. The CDR3 DNA follows: TGTGCCACCAGCAGGTCCCCGGGAGTCAGCACAGATACGCAGTATTTT.

Within the sample, this clonotype is medium-sized. The V gene is TRBV4-2, the J gene TRBJ2-5, with TRBD1 matching 11 bases. The ends lost 4 bases at V and 2 bases at J; junction bases unmatched: 6. This CDR3 region has 16 residues. Per the germline V gene, CDR1 is LGHNA and CDR2 is YNFKEQ. CDR3: CASSLGTGGPQETQYF. The CDR3 DNA sequence: TGTGCCAGCAGCCTCGGGACAGGGGGACCACAAGAGACCCAGTACTTC.

This clonotype turned up a few times. The CDR3 loop reads CASSSTTSGGGGTDTQYF. For the CDR3, the DNA is TGCGCCAGCAGCTCCACGACTAGCGGAGGGGGGGGCACAGATACGCAGTATTTT. This rearrangement joins TRBV5-1 to TRBJ2-3, with TRBD2 matching 9 bases. The CDR3 has 18 residues. V was pared by 3 bases and J by 1 base, with 12 bases of the junction left unmatched. CDR1 SGHRS and CDR2 YFSETQ come from the germline V gene.

This clonotype was seen a handful of times. This chain links TRBV9 with TRBJ2-3; D is unresolved. V lost 2 bases to trimming and J lost 0 bases, with 4 bases between them. The germline CDR1 and CDR2 sequences are SGDLS and YYNGEE. The CDR3 loop spans 13 amino acids. The CDR3 protein is CASSVRSTDTQYF. DNA of the CDR3: TGTGCCAGCAGCGTTAGGAGCACAGATACGCAGTATTTT. Together with reference TRBV9 and TRBJ2-3, the CDR3 gives the full variable domain: DSGVTQTPKHLITATGQRVTLRCSPRSGDLSVYWYQQSLDQGLQFLIQYYNGEERAKGNILERFSAQQFPDLHSELNLSSLELGDSALYFCASSVRSTDTQYFGPGTRLTVL.

This clonotype was seen a handful of times. The chain has TRBV10-3 and TRBJ1-1; 7 positions agree with TRBD1. Trimming took 6 bases from V and 3 from J; bases not matched to a gene: 10. Germline V gives CDR1 ENHRY, CDR2 SYGVKD. The CDR3 runs 15 residues. This chain's CDR3 is CAIRRQGEGDTEAFF. The CDR3 coding sequence is TGTGCCATCAGGCGACAGGGAGAAGGGGACACTGAAGCTTTCTTT.

The chain has TRBV12-3 or TRBV12-4 and TRBJ2-2; D uncertain. CDR3 length: 12 residues. V was trimmed by 7 bases and J by 2 bases, leaving 5 bases between them. The CDR3 loop is CASNLNTGELFF. The CDR3 coding sequence is TGTGCCAGCAACCTTAACACCGGGGAGCTGTTTTTT.

This clonotype was observed many times. This rearrangement joins TRBV10-3 to TRBJ2-7, with 12 nucleotides matching TRBD2. V lost 6 bases to trimming and J lost 6 bases; unmatched junction nucleotides: 6. Germline assignment: CDR1 ENHRY and CDR2 SYGVKD. CDR3 length equals 14 residues. CDR3 sequence reads: CAIRKGLAGLEQYF. The CDR3 nucleotides read TGTGCCATCAGGAAGGGACTAGCGGGTCTCGAGCAGTACTTC.

The table lists this clonotype with a count of one. The rearrangement joins TRBV4-1 to TRBJ1-2; possible D gene TRBD1, 6 bases. Between the trimmed V and J ends, which lost 4 bases and 0 bases, there was a span of 12 bases. Looked up from germline, CDR1 is MGHRA and CDR2 is YSYEKL. The CDR3 consists of 15 residues. CDR3 loop: CASSRTGSSNYGYTF. As DNA, the CDR3 is TGCGCCAGCAGCCGAACAGGGAGCTCTAACTATGGCTACACCTTC.